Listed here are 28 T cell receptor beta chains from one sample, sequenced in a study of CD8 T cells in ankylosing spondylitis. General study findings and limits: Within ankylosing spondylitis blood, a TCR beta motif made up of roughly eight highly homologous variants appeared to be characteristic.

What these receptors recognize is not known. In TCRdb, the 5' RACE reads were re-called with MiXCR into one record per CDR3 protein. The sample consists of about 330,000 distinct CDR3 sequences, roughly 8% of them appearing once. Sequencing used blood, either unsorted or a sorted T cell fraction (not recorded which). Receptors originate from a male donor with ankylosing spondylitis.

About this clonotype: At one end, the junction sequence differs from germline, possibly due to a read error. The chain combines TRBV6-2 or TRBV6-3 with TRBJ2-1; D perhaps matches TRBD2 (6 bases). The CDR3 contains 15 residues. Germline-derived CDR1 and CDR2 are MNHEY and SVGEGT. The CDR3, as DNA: TGTGCCAGCAGTCAAGGGGACTTATCCTTCAATGAGCAGTTCTTC. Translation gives CASSQGDLSFNEQFF.

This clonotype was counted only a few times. DNA for the CDR3: TGCGCCAGCAGCTTGGGTTTCCAGCTTCGGCGAAATGAAAAACTGTTTTTT. Translation: CASSLGFQLRRNEKLFF. The chain recombines TRBV5-1 with TRBJ1-4; D gene unclear. Trimming removed 0 bases at V and 5 bases at J, with 17 bases between. CDR1 is SGHRS and CDR2 is YFSETQ in the germline V gene. This CDR3 comprises 17 residues.

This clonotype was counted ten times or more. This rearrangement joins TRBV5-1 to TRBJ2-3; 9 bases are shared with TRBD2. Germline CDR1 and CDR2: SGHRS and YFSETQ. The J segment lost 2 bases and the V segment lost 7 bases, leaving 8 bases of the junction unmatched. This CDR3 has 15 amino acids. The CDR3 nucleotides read TGCGCCAGCTCGATAGCGGGAGTGGACACAGATACGCAGTATTTT. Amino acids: CASSIAGVDTDTQYF.

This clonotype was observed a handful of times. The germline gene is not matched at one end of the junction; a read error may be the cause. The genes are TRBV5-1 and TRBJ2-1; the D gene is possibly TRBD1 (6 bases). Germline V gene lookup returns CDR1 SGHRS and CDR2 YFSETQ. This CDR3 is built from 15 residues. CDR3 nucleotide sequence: TGCGCCAGCAGGTTGGGGGCAGACCCGGTTTGGGAGCAGTTCTTC. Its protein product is CASRLGADPVWEQFF.

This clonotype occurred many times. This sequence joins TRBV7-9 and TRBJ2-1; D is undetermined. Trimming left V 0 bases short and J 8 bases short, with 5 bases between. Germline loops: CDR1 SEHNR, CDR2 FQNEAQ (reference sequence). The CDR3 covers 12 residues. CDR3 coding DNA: TGTGCCAGCAGCTTAGCGATCTATGAGCAGTTCTTC. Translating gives CASSLAIYEQFF.

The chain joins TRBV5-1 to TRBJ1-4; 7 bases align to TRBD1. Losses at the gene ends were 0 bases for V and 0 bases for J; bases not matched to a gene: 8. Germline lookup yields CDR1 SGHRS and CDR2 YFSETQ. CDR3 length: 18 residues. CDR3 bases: TGCGCCAGCAGCTTGGGGATCGACAGGGCCGCAACTAATGAAAAACTGTTTTTT. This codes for CASSLGIDRAATNEKLFF.

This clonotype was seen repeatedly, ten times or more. CDR3 DNA: TGTGCCAGCAGCTTAATTCTAGCGGGATATGAGCAGTTCTTC. It specifies CASSLILAGYEQFF. This chain joins TRBV7-2 and TRBJ2-1; 9 bases are shared with TRBD2. The CDR3 covers 14 residues. V was clipped by 2 bases and J by 8 bases; unmatched bases: 4. CDR1 is SGHTA, CDR2 FQGNSA, per germline.

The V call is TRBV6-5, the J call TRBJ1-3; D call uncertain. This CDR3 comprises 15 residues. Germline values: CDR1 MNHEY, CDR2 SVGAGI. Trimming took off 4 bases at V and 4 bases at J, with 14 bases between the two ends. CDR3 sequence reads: CASSSPGSGGNTIYF. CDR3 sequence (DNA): TGTGCCAGCAGTTCTCCGGGTTCCGGGGGAAACACCATATATTTT.

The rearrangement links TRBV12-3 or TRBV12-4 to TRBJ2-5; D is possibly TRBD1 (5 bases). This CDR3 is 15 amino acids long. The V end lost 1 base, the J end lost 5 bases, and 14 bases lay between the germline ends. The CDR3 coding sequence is TGTGCCAGCAGTTTAGGCGCCTTGGCAGGGGAGACCCAGTACTTC. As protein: CASSLGALAGETQYF.

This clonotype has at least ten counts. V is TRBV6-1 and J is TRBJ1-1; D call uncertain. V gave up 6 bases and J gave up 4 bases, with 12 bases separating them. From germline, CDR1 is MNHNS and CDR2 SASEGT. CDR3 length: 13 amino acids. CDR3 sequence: CASRRGPGTEAFF. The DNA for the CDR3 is TGTGCCAGCAGACGCGGACCGGGCACTGAAGCTTTCTTT.

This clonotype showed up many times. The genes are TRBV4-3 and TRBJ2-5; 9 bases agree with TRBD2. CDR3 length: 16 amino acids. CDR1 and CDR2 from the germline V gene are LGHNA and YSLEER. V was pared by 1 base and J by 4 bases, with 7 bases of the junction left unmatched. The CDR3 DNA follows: TGCGCCAGCAGCCAAGTAGGAGCGGGAGGTGGAGAGACCCAGTACTTC. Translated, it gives CASSQVGAGGGETQYF.

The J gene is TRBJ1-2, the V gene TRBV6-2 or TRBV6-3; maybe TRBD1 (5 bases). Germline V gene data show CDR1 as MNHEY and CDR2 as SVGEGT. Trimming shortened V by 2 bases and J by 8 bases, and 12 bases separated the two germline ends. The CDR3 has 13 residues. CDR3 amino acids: CASSYVRGGGYTF. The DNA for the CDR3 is TGTGCCAGCAGTTACGTAAGGGGAGGAGGCTACACCTTC.

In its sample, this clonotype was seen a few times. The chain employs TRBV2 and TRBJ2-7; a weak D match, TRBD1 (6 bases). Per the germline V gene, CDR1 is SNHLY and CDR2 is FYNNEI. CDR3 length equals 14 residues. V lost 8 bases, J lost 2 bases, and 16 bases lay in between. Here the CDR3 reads CASASGTRTYEQYF. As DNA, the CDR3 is TGTGCCAGCGCGTCCGGGACAAGGACCTACGAGCAGTACTTC.

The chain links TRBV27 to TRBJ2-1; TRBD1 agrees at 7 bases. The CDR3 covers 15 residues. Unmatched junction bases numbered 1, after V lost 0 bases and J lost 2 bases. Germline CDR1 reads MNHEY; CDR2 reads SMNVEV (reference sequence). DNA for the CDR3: TGTGCCAGCAGTTTATCAGGGACAGCCTACAATGAGCAGTTCTTC. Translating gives CASSLSGTAYNEQFF.

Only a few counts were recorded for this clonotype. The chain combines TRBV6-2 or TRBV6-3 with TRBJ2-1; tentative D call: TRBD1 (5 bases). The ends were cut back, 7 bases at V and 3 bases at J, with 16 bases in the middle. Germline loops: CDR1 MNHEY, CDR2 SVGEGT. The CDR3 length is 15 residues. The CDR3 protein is CASTATGAFYNEQFF. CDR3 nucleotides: TGTGCCAGCACGGCCACTGGGGCATTCTACAATGAGCAGTTCTTC.

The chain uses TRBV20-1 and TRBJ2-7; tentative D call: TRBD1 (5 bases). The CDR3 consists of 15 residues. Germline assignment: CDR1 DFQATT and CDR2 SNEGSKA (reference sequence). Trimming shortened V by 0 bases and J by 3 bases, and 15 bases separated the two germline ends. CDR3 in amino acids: CSARDARWQGYEQYF. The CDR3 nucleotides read TGCAGTGCTAGAGATGCCCGGTGGCAGGGCTACGAGCAGTACTTC.

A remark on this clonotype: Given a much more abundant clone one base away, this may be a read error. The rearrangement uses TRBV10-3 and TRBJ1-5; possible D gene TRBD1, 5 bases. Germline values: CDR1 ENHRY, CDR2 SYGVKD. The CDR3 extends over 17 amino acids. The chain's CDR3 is CAMSDRPGYAGRQPQHF. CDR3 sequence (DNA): TGTGCCATGAGTGATCGTCCGGGGTATGCGGGACGGCAGCCCCAGCATTTT.

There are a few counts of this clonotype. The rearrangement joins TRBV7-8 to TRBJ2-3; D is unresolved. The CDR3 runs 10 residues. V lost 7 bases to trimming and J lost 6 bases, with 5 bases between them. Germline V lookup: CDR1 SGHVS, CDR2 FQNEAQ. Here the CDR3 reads CASIPDTQYF. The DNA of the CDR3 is TGTGCCAGCATTCCCGATACGCAGTATTTT. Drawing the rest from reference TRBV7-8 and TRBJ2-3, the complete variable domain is GAGVSQSPRYKVAKRGQDVALRCDPISGHVSLFWYQQALGQGPEFLTYFQNEAQLDKSGLPSDRFFAERPEGSVSTLKIQRTQQEDSAVYLCASIPDTQYFGPGTRLTVL.

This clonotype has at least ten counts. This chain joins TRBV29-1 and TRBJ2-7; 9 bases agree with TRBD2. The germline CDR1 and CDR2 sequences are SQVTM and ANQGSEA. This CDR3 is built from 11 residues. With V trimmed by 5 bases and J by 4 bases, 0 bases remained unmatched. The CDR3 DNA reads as TGCAGCGTTACTAGCGGGTACGAGCAGTACTTC. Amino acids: CSVTSGYEQYF.

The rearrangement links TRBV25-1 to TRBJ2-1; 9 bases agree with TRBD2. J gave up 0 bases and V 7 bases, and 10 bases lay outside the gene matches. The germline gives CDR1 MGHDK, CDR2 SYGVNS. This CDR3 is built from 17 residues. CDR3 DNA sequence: TGTGCCAGCATAGGGTTAGCGGGAGCATCCTCCTACAATGAGCAGTTCTTC. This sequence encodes CASIGLAGASSYNEQFF.

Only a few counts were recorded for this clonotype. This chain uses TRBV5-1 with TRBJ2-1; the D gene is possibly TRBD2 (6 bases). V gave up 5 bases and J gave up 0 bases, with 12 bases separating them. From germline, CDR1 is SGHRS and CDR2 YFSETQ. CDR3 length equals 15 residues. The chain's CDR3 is CASRLTSLSYNEQFF. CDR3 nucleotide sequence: TGCGCCAGCAGACTTACTAGCCTCTCCTACAATGAGCAGTTCTTC.

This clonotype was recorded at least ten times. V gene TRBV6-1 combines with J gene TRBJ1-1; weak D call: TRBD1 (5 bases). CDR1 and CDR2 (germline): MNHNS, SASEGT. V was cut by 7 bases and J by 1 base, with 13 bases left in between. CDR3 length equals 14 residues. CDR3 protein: CASTQGPKNTEAFF. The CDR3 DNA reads TGTGCCAGCACCCAGGGACCGAAGAACACTGAAGCTTTCTTT.

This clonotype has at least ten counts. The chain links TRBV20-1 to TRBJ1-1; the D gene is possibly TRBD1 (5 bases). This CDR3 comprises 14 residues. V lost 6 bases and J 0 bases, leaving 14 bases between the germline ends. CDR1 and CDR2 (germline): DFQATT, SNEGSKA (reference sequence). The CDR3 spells CSANPGALNTEAFF. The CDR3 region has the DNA TGCAGTGCCAACCCCGGGGCCTTGAACACTGAAGCTTTCTTT.

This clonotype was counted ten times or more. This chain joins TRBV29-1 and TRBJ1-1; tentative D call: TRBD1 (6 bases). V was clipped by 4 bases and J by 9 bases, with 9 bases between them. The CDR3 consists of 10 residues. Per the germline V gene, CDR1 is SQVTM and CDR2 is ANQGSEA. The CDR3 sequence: CSVVRGKAFF. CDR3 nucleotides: TGCAGCGTTGTAAGGGGGAAAGCTTTCTTT.

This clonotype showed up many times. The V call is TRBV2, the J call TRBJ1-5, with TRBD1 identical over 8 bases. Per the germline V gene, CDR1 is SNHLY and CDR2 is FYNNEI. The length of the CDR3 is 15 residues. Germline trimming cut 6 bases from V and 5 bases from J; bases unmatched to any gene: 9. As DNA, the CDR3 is TGTGCCAGCAGAACCGGGACAGGCCAGGATCAGCCCCAGCATTTT. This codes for CASRTGTGQDQPQHF.

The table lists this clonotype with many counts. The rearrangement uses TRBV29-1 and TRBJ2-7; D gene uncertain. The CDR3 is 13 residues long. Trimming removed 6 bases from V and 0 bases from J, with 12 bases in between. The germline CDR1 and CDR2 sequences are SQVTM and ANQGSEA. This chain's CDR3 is CSVVFPGSYEQYF. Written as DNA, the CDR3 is TGCAGCGTCGTATTCCCGGGCTCCTACGAGCAGTACTTC.

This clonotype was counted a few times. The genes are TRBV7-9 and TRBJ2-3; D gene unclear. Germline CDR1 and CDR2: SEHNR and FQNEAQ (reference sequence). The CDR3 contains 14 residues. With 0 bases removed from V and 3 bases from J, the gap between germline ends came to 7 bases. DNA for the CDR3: TGTGCCAGCAGCTTAGCCACCCGGACAGATACGCAGTATTTT. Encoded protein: CASSLATRTDTQYF.

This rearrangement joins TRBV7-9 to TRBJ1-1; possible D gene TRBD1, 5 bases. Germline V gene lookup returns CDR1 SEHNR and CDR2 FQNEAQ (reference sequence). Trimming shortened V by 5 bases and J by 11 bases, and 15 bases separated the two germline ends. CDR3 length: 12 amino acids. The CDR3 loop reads CASSATGPSAFF. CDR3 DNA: TGTGCCAGCAGCGCTACGGGACCTAGCGCTTTCTTT.